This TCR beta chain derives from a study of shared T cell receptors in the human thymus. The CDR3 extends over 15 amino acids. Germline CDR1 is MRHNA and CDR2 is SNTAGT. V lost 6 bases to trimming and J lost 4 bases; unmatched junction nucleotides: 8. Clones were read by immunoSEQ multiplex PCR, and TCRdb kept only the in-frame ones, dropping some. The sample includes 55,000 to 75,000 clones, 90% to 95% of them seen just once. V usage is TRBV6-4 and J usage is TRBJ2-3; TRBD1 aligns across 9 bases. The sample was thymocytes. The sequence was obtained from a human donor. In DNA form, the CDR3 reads TGTGCCAGCAGCACTACAGGGGGCTCGGCAGATACGCAGTATTTT. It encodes CASSTTGGSADTQYF.